The 30 T cell receptor beta chains given below trace back to one sample, sequenced in a study of beta chain features in type 1 diabetes. Study-wide results and limits: Shorter TCRB CDR3s, moderately but significantly so, marked every one of the four CD4+ subsets in Type 1 diabetes patients.

Their recognized antigens are unknown. The authors reverse transcribed all of the isolated RNA, so sequencing captured expressed TCRB transcripts. Sequencing was performed with immunoSEQ multiplex PCR; in TCRdb, only in-frame clones are kept and a portion is missing. The repertoire consists of over 600,000 clones, with 9.5% to 15% occurring once and the leading ten covering 0.095% to 0.15%. Sequenced sample: naive CD4+ T cells from blood. The source is a young man with type 1 diabetes.

The chain has TRBV4-2 and TRBJ2-1; 7 bases align to TRBD1. Germline CDR1 LGHNA, CDR2 YNFKEQ. The V segment lost 5 bases and the J segment 6 bases; nucleotides outside the gene matches: 4. CDR3 length equals 13 residues. The CDR3 coding sequence is TGTGCCAGCAGCTTCGACAGGGCCAATGAGCAGTTCTTC. Translated: CASSFDRANEQFF.

V usage is TRBV11-2 and J usage is TRBJ2-7; 11 bases fit TRBD1. Unmatched junction bases numbered 5, after V lost 5 bases and J lost 2 bases. Per the germline V gene, CDR1 is SGHAT and CDR2 is FQNNGV. This CDR3 region has 15 residues. CDR3: CASSAGQGAPYEQYF. CDR3 nucleotide sequence: TGTGCCAGCAGCGCCGGACAGGGGGCTCCCTACGAGCAGTACTTC.

In this sample, this clone turned up a few times. The chain links TRBV7-8 to TRBJ1-5; D uncertain. This CDR3 comprises 15 residues. Trimming took off 0 bases at V and 0 bases at J, with 6 bases between the two ends. Germline-derived CDR1 and CDR2 are SGHVS and FQNEAQ. The CDR3 nucleotides read TGTGCCAGCAGCTTAGCGCTAGCTAGCAATCAGCCCCAGCATTTT. Translated, it gives CASSLALASNQPQHF.

V gene TRBV9 combines with J gene TRBJ2-2; D tentatively reads TRBD1 or TRBD2 (5 bases each). Trimming shortened V by 2 bases and J by 5 bases, and 16 bases separated the two germline ends. The CDR3 has 16 amino acids. Germline V lookup: CDR1 SGDLS, CDR2 YYNGEE. The CDR3 sequence is CASSVQRTPVTGELFF. The CDR3 DNA reads TGTGCCAGCAGCGTTCAGCGGACACCCGTGACCGGGGAGCTGTTTTTT.

This rearrangement joins TRBV11-2 to TRBJ2-1; D ambiguous. This CDR3 is 13 amino acids long. CDR1 and CDR2 from the germline V gene are SGHAT and FQNNGV. Trimming took 0 bases from V and 5 from J, leaving 5 bases between them. The chain's CDR3 is CASSLDGNNEQFF. For the CDR3, the DNA is TGTGCCAGCAGCTTAGATGGGAACAATGAGCAGTTCTTC.

This clone was detected only a few times. The chain has TRBV2 and TRBJ2-5; D is possibly TRBD1 or TRBD2 (5 bases each). Trimming stripped 4 bases from V and 4 bases from J, with 10 bases between. From germline, CDR1 is SNHLY and CDR2 FYNNEI. The CDR3 totals 13 residues. The CDR3 here is CASSVSGAETQYF. The CDR3 coding sequence is TGTGCCAGCAGTGTTTCCGGGGCAGAGACCCAGTACTTC.

The J gene is TRBJ1-4, the V gene TRBV9, with 7 bases identical to TRBD1. Looked up from germline, CDR1 is SGDLS and CDR2 is YYNGEE. The CDR3 sequence is 15 residues long. The trim removed 4 bases at V and 6 bases at J, leaving 9 bases unmatched. The CDR3 loop is CASSQEGARDEKLFF. CDR3 DNA: TGTGCCAGCAGCCAAGAGGGGGCCAGGGATGAAAAACTGTTTTTT. The entire variable domain, with the rest obtained from reference TRBV9 and TRBJ1-4, is as follows: DSGVTQTPKHLITATGQRVTLRCSPRSGDLSVYWYQQSLDQGLQFLIQYYNGEERAKGNILERFSAQQFPDLHSELNLSSLELGDSALYFCASSQEGARDEKLFFGSGTQLSVL.

This sequence joins TRBV30 and TRBJ1-4, with no clear D. Germline V gives CDR1 GTSNPN, CDR2 SVGIG (reference sequence). Trimming took 0 bases from V and 7 from J, leaving 9 bases between them. CDR3 length equals 13 residues. In DNA, the CDR3 is TGTGCCTGGAGTGTTTTTAGATCTGAAAAACTGTTTTTT. This codes for CAWSVFRSEKLFF.

There are a few counts of this clone. The CDR3 DNA reads TGTGCCAGCAGCGGGACTGACTCCAACTATGGCTACACCTTC. Protein sequence: CASSGTDSNYGYTF. The V and J genes are TRBV28 and TRBJ1-2, with D perhaps TRBD1 (5 bases). Germline values: CDR1 MDHEN, CDR2 SYDVKM. Trimming took off 6 bases at V and 2 bases at J, with 13 bases between the two ends. CDR3 size: 14 residues.

The V and J genes are TRBV5-1 and TRBJ2-1; 8 bases are a match to TRBD2. Germline V gives CDR1 SGHRS, CDR2 YFSETQ. CDR3 length equals 16 residues. V lost 0 bases, J lost 2 bases, and 4 bases stayed unmatched. The CDR3 loop reads CASSLGGGGTYNEQFF. The CDR3 DNA reads as TGCGCCAGCAGCTTGGGAGGCGGGGGGACCTACAATGAGCAGTTCTTC.

The rearrangement links TRBV10-3 to TRBJ2-7; weak D call: TRBD2 (5 bases). V lost 10 bases and J 4 bases, leaving 11 bases between the germline ends. The CDR3 extends over 11 amino acids. Germline CDR1 and CDR2: ENHRY and SYGVKD. The chain's CDR3 is CATSGLYEQYF. The DNA of the CDR3 is TGTGCCACCTCGGGGTTGTACGAGCAGTACTTC.

The chain uses TRBV25-1 and TRBJ1-2; 7 bases match TRBD1. Germline CDR1 reads MGHDK; CDR2 reads SYGVNS. This CDR3 region has 14 residues. With 4 bases clipped from V and 2 bases from J, the junction kept 4 bases outside the gene matches. Here the CDR3 reads CASSGQGPNYGYTF. The CDR3 region has the DNA TGTGCCAGCAGTGGACAGGGACCGAACTATGGCTACACCTTC.

The chain employs TRBV6-5 and TRBJ1-1; tentatively, D is TRBD1 (6 bases). V was pared by 5 bases and J by 10 bases, with 17 bases between. CDR3 length: 13 amino acids. The germline CDR1 and CDR2 sequences are MNHEY and SVGAGI. This CDR3 reads CASSLGGAGGAFF. For the CDR3, the DNA is TGTGCCAGCAGTCTAGGGGGGGCTGGAGGAGCTTTCTTT.

This clone has a handful of counts. The V gene is TRBV13, the J gene TRBJ1-6; 7 nucleotides match TRBD1. Trimming at V came to 3 bases and at J to 7 bases, leaving 3 bases not matched to a gene. CDR3 length: 14 residues. The germline CDR1 and CDR2 sequences are PRHDT and FYEKMQ (reference sequence). The CDR3 spells CASSFGTANSPLHF. The CDR3 nucleotides are TGTGCCAGCAGCTTCGGGACAGCAAATTCACCCCTCCACTTT. Full variable domain (remainder filled in from reference TRBV13 and TRBJ1-6): AAGVIQSPRHLIKEKRETATLKCYPIPRHDTVYWYQQGPGQDPQFLISFYEKMQSDKGSIPDRFSAQQFSDYHSELNMSSLELGDSALYFCASSFGTANSPLHFGNGTRLTVT.

The V gene is TRBV6-1, the J gene TRBJ2-5, with TRBD1 identical over 8 bases. CDR3 length: 15 amino acids. Germline CDR1 reads MNHNS; CDR2 reads SASEGT. J lost 7 bases, V lost 5 bases, and 12 bases had no gene match. The CDR3 sequence is CASSTTWTGRATQYF. CDR3 DNA: TGTGCCAGCAGTACGACTTGGACAGGGCGGGCGACCCAGTACTTC.

This chain joins TRBV15 and TRBJ2-5; D remains ambiguous. Germline V gene lookup returns CDR1 LNHNV and CDR2 YYDKDF (reference sequence). The CDR3 has 15 amino acids. V lost 1 base to trimming and J lost 2 bases, with 11 bases between them. The DNA of the CDR3 is TGTGCCACCAGCAGAGGGCCGACTCCTCAAGAGACCCAGTACTTC. Its protein product is CATSRGPTPQETQYF.

The gene calls are TRBV5-1 and TRBJ1-2; perhaps TRBD1 as D (5 bases). Per the germline V gene, CDR1 is SGHRS and CDR2 is YFSETQ. V lost 0 bases to trimming and J lost 6 bases, with 15 bases between them. The CDR3 length is 15 residues. As DNA, the CDR3 is TGCGCCAGCAGCTTGGTTCCGGACACACAAGATGGCTACACCTTC. Its translation: CASSLVPDTQDGYTF.

This clone was picked up a small number of times. The rearrangement joins TRBV4-2 to TRBJ2-1, with 9 bases that match TRBD1. The CDR3 covers 15 residues. The germline V gene encodes CDR1 LGHNA and CDR2 YNFKEQ. Germline trimming cut 4 bases from V and 5 bases from J; bases unmatched to any gene: 6. As DNA, the CDR3 is TGTGCCAGCAGCCCAGGGACAGGGCATAACAATGAGCAGTTCTTC. Its translation is CASSPGTGHNNEQFF.

This clone has just a few counts. The rearrangement links TRBV29-1 to TRBJ2-7, with TRBD1 matching over 8 bases. This CDR3 is 13 amino acids long. In germline, CDR1 is SQVTM, CDR2 ANQGSEA. Trimming at V came to 4 bases and at J to 6 bases, leaving 8 bases not matched to a gene. Here the CDR3 reads CSVGGTGLGEQYF. CDR3 in DNA: TGCAGCGTTGGGGGGACAGGCCTCGGCGAGCAGTACTTC.

This clone has only a few counts. V is TRBV2 and J is TRBJ1-3; D remains ambiguous. CDR1 and CDR2 from the germline V gene are SNHLY and FYNNEI. The CDR3 runs to 12 residues. The germline V and J ends were trimmed by 4 bases and 5 bases, with 6 bases remaining between them. In nucleotides, the CDR3 is TGTGCCAGCAGTGGGTTACGAAACACCATATATTTT. It specifies CASSGLRNTIYF.

This clone came up a few times. This chain uses TRBV15 with TRBJ2-7; maybe TRBD1 (6 bases). Trimming removed 4 bases from V and 0 bases from J, with 10 bases in between. This CDR3 comprises 14 residues. Germline CDR1 is LNHNV and CDR2 is YYDKDF (reference sequence). CDR3 bases: TGTGCCACCAGCACCCGACAGGACTCCTACGAGCAGTACTTC. This encodes CATSTRQDSYEQYF.

This clone was picked up a small number of times. This chain uses TRBV7-2 with TRBJ1-5; D might be TRBD1 (5 bases). Germline V CDR1 and CDR2: SGHTA, FQGNSA. V lost 0 bases and J 7 bases, leaving 10 bases between the germline ends. This CDR3 is 14 amino acids long. The CDR3 loop reads CASSLAGDRQPQHF. Written as DNA, the CDR3 is TGTGCCAGCAGCTTAGCAGGGGACCGGCAGCCCCAGCATTTT.

There are a few counts of this clone. V gene TRBV18 combines with J gene TRBJ2-7; TRBD1 matches at 8 bases. Germline assignment: CDR1 KGHSH and CDR2 LQKENI. V trimming: 4 bases; J trimming: 3 bases; junction bases outside the gene matches: 5. This CDR3 comprises 14 residues. CDR3 DNA: TGTGCCAGCTCACTGACAGGGGAAAGCTACGAGCAGTACTTC. Its protein product is CASSLTGESYEQYF.

This rearrangement joins TRBV7-2 to TRBJ1-2; D is ambiguous. The V end lost 6 bases, the J end lost 0 bases, and 8 bases lay between the germline ends. Germline-derived CDR1 and CDR2 are SGHTA and FQGNSA. This CDR3 spans 13 amino acids. The CDR3 region has the DNA TGTGCCAGCAGTCAGACTTCTAACTATGGCTACACCTTC. Translated: CASSQTSNYGYTF.

This chain uses TRBV4-1 with TRBJ2-4, with unresolved D. V lost 0 bases and J 0 bases, leaving 15 bases between the germline ends. Germline V gene lookup returns CDR1 MGHRA and CDR2 YSYEKL. The CDR3 sequence is 18 residues long. The CDR3 region has the DNA TGCGCCAGCAGCCAAGATCGTGAAACCACCCTAGCCAAAAACATTCAGTACTTC. Protein sequence: CASSQDRETTLAKNIQYF.

This chain connects TRBV19 to TRBJ2-1; D not certain. Germline assignment: CDR1 LNHDA and CDR2 SQIVND (reference sequence). V was trimmed by 6 bases and J by 4 bases, leaving 13 bases between them. This CDR3 is built from 14 residues. In DNA, the CDR3 is TGTGCCAGTAGCCCCTTCTCTCTATACAATGAGCAGTTCTTC. Protein sequence: CASSPFSLYNEQFF. The variable domain in full, with the rest retrieved from reference TRBV19 and TRBJ2-1, is DGGITQSPKYLFRKEGQNVTLSCEQNLNHDAMYWYRQDPGQGLRLIYYSQIVNDFQKGDIAEGYSVSREKKESFPLTVTSAQKNPTAFYLCASSPFSLYNEQFFGPGTRLTVL.

The chain uses TRBV5-1 and TRBJ1-1; D remains unclear. The germline V gene has CDR1 SGHRS and CDR2 YFSETQ. Trimming stripped 3 bases from V and 2 bases from J, with 14 bases between. The CDR3 consists of 15 residues. The DNA of the CDR3 is TGCGCCAGCAGCTCCCGGGGAATTCTCAACACTGAAGCTTTCTTT. Encoded protein: CASSSRGILNTEAFF.

This clone was seen a handful of times. The rearrangement links TRBV6-6 to TRBJ1-6; 7 bases match TRBD1. The CDR3 has 16 amino acids. V shed 5 bases and J 9 bases; nucleotides not matched to a gene: 13. Looked up from germline, CDR1 is MNHNY and CDR2 is SVGAGI (reference sequence). The CDR3 is CASSHQGGEERSPLHF. The CDR3 coding sequence is TGTGCCAGCAGTCACCAGGGGGGGGAAGAACGTTCACCCCTCCACTTT.

With respect to this clone: This specimen includes other DNA sequences encoding the same CDR3. The chain has TRBV11-2 and TRBJ1-1; D gene ambiguous. CDR3 length equals 13 residues. Trimming stripped 1 base from V and 1 base from J, with 4 bases between. Germline loops: CDR1 SGHAT, CDR2 FQNNGV. As DNA, the CDR3 is TGTGCCAGCAGCTTAGGAGGGAACACTGAAGCTTTCTTT. It yields the protein CASSLGGNTEAFF.

The chain couples TRBV9 to TRBJ2-3; D is unclear. Germline-derived CDR1 and CDR2 are SGDLS and YYNGEE. The V gene lost 4 bases and the J gene lost 5 bases, with 20 bases spanning the gap. This CDR3 contains 16 residues. CDR3 in DNA: TGTGCCAGCAGCCTTAGTGGTCTCAGATCACAAGATACGCAGTATTTT. This gives the protein CASSLSGLRSQDTQYF.